These T cell receptor beta chains were read from a single sample in a study of T cell responses to AZD1222 COVID-19 vaccine. Method: immunoSEQ multiplex PCR; TCRdb's copy keeps in-frame clones and lacks some. Of 140,000 to 150,000 clones in the sample, approximately 92% were seen once. This specimen consisted of peripheral blood, obtained on day 0 of AZD1222 vaccination. These receptors were collected from an adult in good health. Each CDR3 is given with its conserved first and last residue. Each record gives: clone size, D gene, J gene, V gene, CDR3 DNA, CDR3 protein. D genes are given only for firm matches. Some rows mark clone size as missing; the rest say once, few, many or name a class of expanded clone.

abundance: -
d_gene: TRBD1
j_gene: TRBJ1-1
v_gene: TRBV9
CDR3nt: TGTGCCAGCAGCGTCTCCGTACGACAGGGAGGGAACACTGAAGCTTTCTTT
CDR3aa: CASSVSVRQGGNTEAFF

abundance: -
d_gene: -
j_gene: TRBJ2-7
v_gene: TRBV10-2
CDR3nt: TGCGCCAGCAGTGAGACACAGACCTACGAGCAGTACTTC
CDR3aa: CASSETQTYEQYF

abundance: -
d_gene: -
j_gene: TRBJ1-5
v_gene: TRBV10-3
CDR3nt: TGTGCCATCAGTGAGTCGGGGGGGGATCAGCCCCAGCATTTT
CDR3aa: CAISESGGDQPQHF

abundance: once
d_gene: -
j_gene: TRBJ1-1
v_gene: TRBV13
CDR3nt: TGTGCCAGCAGCTCATTCGACCTCGGGTCTAGAGTCTTT
CDR3aa: CASSSFDLGSRVF

abundance: -
d_gene: TRBD1
j_gene: TRBJ1-1
v_gene: TRBV9
CDR3nt: TGTGCCAGCAGCTGGCAGGGGGCTGGAGACGAAGCTTTCTTT
CDR3aa: CASSWQGAGDEAFF

abundance: -
d_gene: TRBD1
j_gene: TRBJ1-1
v_gene: TRBV27
CDR3nt: TGTGCCAGCAGTACCCGGACAGGAATTGAAGCTTTCTTT
CDR3aa: CASSTRTGIEAFF

abundance: -
d_gene: -
j_gene: TRBJ2-7
v_gene: TRBV6-5
CDR3nt: TGTGCCAGCAGAACTTACGCGGGCGAGCAGTACTTC
CDR3aa: CASRTYAGEQYF

abundance: -
d_gene: -
j_gene: TRBJ1-1
v_gene: TRBV11-3
CDR3nt: TGTGCCAGCAGTGGAAAGAACACTGAAGCTTTCTTT
CDR3aa: CASSGKNTEAFF

abundance: -
d_gene: -
j_gene: TRBJ2-7
v_gene: TRBV19
CDR3nt: TGTGCCAGTAAACAAGGGGTTGGTTACGAGCAGTACTTC
CDR3aa: CASKQGVGYEQYF

abundance: -
d_gene: -
j_gene: TRBJ2-3
v_gene: TRBV12-5
CDR3nt: TGTGCTAGTAGGATGGCCACAGATACGCAGTATTTT
CDR3aa: CASRMATDTQYF

abundance: -
d_gene: -
j_gene: TRBJ2-3
v_gene: TRBV4-1
CDR3nt: TGCGCCAGCAGCCAAGATAGGAGGAGCAGCACAGATACGCAGTATTTT
CDR3aa: CASSQDRRSSTDTQYF

abundance: -
d_gene: -
j_gene: TRBJ2-1
v_gene: TRBV9
CDR3nt: TGTGCCAGCAGCGTAGCTGGGAATCTCTACAATGAGCAGTTCTTC
CDR3aa: CASSVAGNLYNEQFF

abundance: -
d_gene: -
j_gene: TRBJ1-2
v_gene: TRBV5-5
CDR3nt: TGTGCCAGCAGCCCACAGGGAATGGTGGGCTACACCTTC
CDR3aa: CASSPQGMVGYTF

abundance: -
d_gene: -
j_gene: TRBJ1-1
v_gene: TRBV28
CDR3nt: TGTGCCAGCAGCCCCTGGCCGGGGCTTGGGAACACTGAAGCTTTCTTT
CDR3aa: CASSPWPGLGNTEAFF

abundance: -
d_gene: -
j_gene: TRBJ1-1
v_gene: TRBV5-1
CDR3nt: TGCGCCAGCAGCTTGGTATGGGCGAACACTGAAGCTTTCTTT
CDR3aa: CASSLVWANTEAFF

abundance: once
d_gene: -
j_gene: TRBJ1-5
v_gene: TRBV19
CDR3nt: TGTGCCAGTAGTATCTCCTCATTGTGGAATCAGCCCCAGCATTTT
CDR3aa: CASSISSLWNQPQHF

abundance: -
d_gene: -
j_gene: TRBJ2-1
v_gene: TRBV6-6
CDR3nt: TGTGCCAGCAGTCCTCTCGGAGACCCTACGGTATACAATGAGCAGTTCTTC
CDR3aa: CASSPLGDPTVYNEQFF

abundance: -
d_gene: -
j_gene: TRBJ1-1
v_gene: TRBV28
CDR3nt: TGTGCCAGCAGTTTGATAGGGAACCCCCAGAACACTGAAGCTTTCTTT
CDR3aa: CASSLIGNPQNTEAFF